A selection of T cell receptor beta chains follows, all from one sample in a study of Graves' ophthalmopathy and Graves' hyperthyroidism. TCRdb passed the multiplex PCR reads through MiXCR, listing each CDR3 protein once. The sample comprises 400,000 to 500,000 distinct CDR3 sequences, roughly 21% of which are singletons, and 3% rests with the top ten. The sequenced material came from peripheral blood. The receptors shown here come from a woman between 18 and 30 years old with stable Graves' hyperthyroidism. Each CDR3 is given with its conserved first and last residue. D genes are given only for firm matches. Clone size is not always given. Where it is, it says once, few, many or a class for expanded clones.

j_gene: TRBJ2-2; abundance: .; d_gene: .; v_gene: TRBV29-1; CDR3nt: TGCAGCGTTGAAAAGGCGGGACAGAGTTATACCGGGGAGCTGTTTTTT; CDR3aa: CSVEKAGQSYTGELFF
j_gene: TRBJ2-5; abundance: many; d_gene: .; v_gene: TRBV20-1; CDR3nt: TGCAGTGCTAGACAGATGTCCAGAGAGACCCAGTACTTC; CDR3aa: CSARQMSRETQYF
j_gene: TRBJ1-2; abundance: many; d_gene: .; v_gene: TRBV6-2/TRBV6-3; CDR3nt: TGTGCCAGCAGCCCCTCCGCGGTCCGGGGCTATGGCTACACCTTC; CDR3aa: CASSPSAVRGYGYTF
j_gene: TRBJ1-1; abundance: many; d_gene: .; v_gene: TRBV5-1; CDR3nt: TGCGCCAGCAGGAAGGACAGCCTCACTGAAGCTTTCTTT; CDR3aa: CASRKDSLTEAFF
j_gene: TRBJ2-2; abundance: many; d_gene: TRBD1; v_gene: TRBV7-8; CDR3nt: TGTGCCAGCAGCCACCGGGACAGGGTCACCGGGGAGCTGTTTTTT; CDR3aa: CASSHRDRVTGELFF
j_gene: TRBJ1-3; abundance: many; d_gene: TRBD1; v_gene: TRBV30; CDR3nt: TGTGCCTGCGCTCCCGGGACAGGTTGGGGCACCATATATTTT; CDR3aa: CACAPGTGWGTIYF
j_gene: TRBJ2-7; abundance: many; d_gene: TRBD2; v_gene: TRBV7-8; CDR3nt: TGTGCCAGCAGCTCCGGACTAGCGGGAGCGGGCGAGCAGTACTTC; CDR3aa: CASSSGLAGAGEQYF
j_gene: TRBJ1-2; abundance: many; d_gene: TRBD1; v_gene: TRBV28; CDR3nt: TGTGCCAGCACCCCACAGACAGGGAGCTATGGCTACACCTTC; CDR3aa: CASTPQTGSYGYTF
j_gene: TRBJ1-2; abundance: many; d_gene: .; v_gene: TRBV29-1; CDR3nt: TGCAGCGTTGTTGGGGAGACCTATGGCTACACCTTC; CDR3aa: CSVVGETYGYTF
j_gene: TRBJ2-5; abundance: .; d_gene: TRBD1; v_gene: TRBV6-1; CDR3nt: TGTGCCAGCAGGCCAGACAGGGATAGGACCCAGTACTTC; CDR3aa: CASRPDRDRTQYF
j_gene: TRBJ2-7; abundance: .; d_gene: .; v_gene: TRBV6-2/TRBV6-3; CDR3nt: TGTGCCAGCAGTTATAAGTTCGGGACCTACGAGCAGTACTTC; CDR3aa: CASSYKFGTYEQYF
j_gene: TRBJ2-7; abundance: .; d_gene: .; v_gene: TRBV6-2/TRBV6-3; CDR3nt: TGTGCCAGCAGTTACTCGAAGTACTTGACAGGGAGGGTAGGCTACGAGCAGTACTTC; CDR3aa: CASSYSKYLTGRVGYEQYF
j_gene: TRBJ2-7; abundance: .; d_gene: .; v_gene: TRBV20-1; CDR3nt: TGCAGTGCTAGAGATCAGCCGGGGACAAGCTCCTACGAGCAGTACTTC; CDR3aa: CSARDQPGTSSYEQYF
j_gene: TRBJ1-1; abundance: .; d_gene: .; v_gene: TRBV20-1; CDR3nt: TGCAGTGCTGCCCTGGGACATTTGAACACTGAAGCTTTCTTT; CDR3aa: CSAALGHLNTEAFF
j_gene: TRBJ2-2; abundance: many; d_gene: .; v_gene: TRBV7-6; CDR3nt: TGTGCCAGCAGCTCCCGGACAGACGTTACCGGGGAGCTGTTTTTT; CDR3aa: CASSSRTDVTGELFF
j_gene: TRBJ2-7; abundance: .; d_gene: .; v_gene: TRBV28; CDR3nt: TGTGCCAGCAGTTTCGGCGGGCGCGGGTACGAGCAGTACTTC; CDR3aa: CASSFGGRGYEQYF
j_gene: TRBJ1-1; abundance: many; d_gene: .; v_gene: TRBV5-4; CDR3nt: TGTGCCAGCAGCATCCCAGGGTTTCTGGACACTGAAGCTTTCTTT; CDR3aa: CASSIPGFLDTEAFF
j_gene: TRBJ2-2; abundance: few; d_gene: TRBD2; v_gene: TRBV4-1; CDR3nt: TGCGCCAGCAGCCAAGACGATTGGACTAGCGTCGCCGGGGAGCTGTTTTTT; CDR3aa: CASSQDDWTSVAGELFF
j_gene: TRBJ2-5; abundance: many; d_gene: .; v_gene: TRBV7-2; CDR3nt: TGTGCCAGCAGCTTATACCAAAACCGGGAGACCCAGTACTTC; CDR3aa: CASSLYQNRETQYF
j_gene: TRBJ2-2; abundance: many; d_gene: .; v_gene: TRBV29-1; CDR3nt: TGCAGCGTTGGGGGTCTAGAGGGCGGGGAGCTGTTTTTT; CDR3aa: CSVGGLEGGELFF
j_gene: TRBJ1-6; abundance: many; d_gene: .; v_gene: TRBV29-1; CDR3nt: TGCAGCGTTGCGCAGGACTATAATTCACCCCTCCACTTT; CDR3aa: CSVAQDYNSPLHF
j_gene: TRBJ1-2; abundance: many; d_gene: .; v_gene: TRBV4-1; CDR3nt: TGCGCCAGCAGCCCGGCGGATGCGGGCGTTATGGATGGCTACACCTTC; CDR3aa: CASSPADAGVMDGYTF
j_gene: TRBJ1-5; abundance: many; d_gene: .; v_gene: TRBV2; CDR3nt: TGTGCCAGCAGTGGGGGAGGGCATCAGCCCCAGCATTTT; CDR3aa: CASSGGGHQPQHF
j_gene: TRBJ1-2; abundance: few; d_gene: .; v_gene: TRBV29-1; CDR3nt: TGCAGCGTTGACTCATATCCTTATGGCTACACCTTC; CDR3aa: CSVDSYPYGYTF
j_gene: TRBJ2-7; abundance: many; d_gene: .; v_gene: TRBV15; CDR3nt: TGTGCCACCAGCAGAGCAGGGGTCCCCTACGAGCAGTACTTC; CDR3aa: CATSRAGVPYEQYF
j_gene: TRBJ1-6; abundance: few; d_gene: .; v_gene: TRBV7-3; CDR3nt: TGTGCCTGCAGCCCCCATGGGGGGAATAATTCACCCCTCCACTTT; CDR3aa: CACSPHGGNNSPLHF
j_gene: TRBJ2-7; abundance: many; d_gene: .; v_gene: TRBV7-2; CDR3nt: TGTGCCAGCAGCTTAGCGCAAAACTACGAGCAGTACTTC; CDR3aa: CASSLAQNYEQYF
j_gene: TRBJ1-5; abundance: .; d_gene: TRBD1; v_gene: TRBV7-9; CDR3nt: TGTGCCAGCAGCCCGGGACAGGAGAACAATCAGCCCCAGCATTTT; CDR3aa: CASSPGQENNQPQHF